This passage covers 10 T cell receptor beta chains from one sample sequenced in a study of control samples from healthy donors and cancer patients. The table came from immunoSEQ multiplex PCR; TCRdb's copy has only in-frame clones and leaves some out. The sample lists 110,000 or so clones, around 80% seen once, with roughly 6.5% in the top ten. Material for sequencing was blood. The receptors stem from a man between 18 and 35 years old in good health.

The rearrangement uses TRBV18 and TRBJ2-1; no clear D. Germline CDR1 and CDR2: KGHSH and LQKENI. V shed 3 bases and J shed 0 bases, with 12 bases lying between them. The CDR3 loop spans 16 amino acids. In DNA, the CDR3 is TGTGCCAGCTCACCGCGTCAGCTAAGCTCCTACAATGAGCAGTTCTTC. This encodes CASSPRQLSSYNEQFF.

The chain links TRBV7-2 to TRBJ1-1; D might be TRBD1 (5 bases). CDR1 is SGHTA and CDR2 is FQGNSA in the germline V gene. The CDR3 runs 14 residues. V lost 3 bases to trimming and J lost 5 bases, with 13 bases between them. CDR3 DNA sequence: TGTGCCAGCAGCTTTTCCGGGACCCTAACTGAAGCTTTCTTT. Its protein product is CASSFSGTLTEAFF. The variable domain in full, with the rest retrieved from reference TRBV7-2 and TRBJ1-1, is GAGVSQSPSNKVTEKGKDVELRCDPISGHTALYWYRQSLGQGLEFLIYFQGNSAPDKSGLPSDRFSAERTGGSVSTLTIQRTQQEDSAVYLCASSFSGTLTEAFFGQGTRLTVV.

The chain is built from TRBV6-4 and TRBJ2-3; D call uncertain. V gave up 4 bases and J gave up 6 bases, with 11 bases separating them. Germline CDR1 reads MRHNA; CDR2 reads SNTAGT. This CDR3 contains 13 residues. This chain's CDR3 is CASSGEVGDTQYF. The CDR3 DNA reads TGTGCCAGCAGTGGAGAGGTGGGGGATACGCAGTATTTT.

The chain recombines TRBV18 with TRBJ1-2; 8 positions match TRBD1. The trim removed 2 bases at V and 8 bases at J, leaving 10 bases unmatched. Germline V gene lookup returns CDR1 KGHSH and CDR2 LQKENI. The CDR3 totals 15 residues. CDR3 loop: CASSPVDRGLEGYTF. In DNA form, the CDR3 reads TGTGCCAGCTCACCAGTCGACAGGGGCTTGGAAGGCTACACCTTC.

This chain uses TRBV12-2 with TRBJ1-6; the DNA was not compared with TRBD1, the D call given in the table. TRBV12-2 is recorded as a pseudogene. The CDR3 length is 15 residues. The CDR3 bases are TGTGCAAGTCGCCCCCCACTTGGGGCAAATTCACCCCTCCACTTT. It encodes CASRPPLGANSPLHF.

J is TRBJ2-3 and V is TRBV6-6; D is unresolved. V lost 6 bases to trimming and J lost 0 bases, with 16 bases between them. The length of the CDR3 is 16 residues. From germline, CDR1 is MNHNY and CDR2 SVGAGI (reference sequence). The CDR3 DNA sequence: TGTGCCAGCAGGCAGGCTAGATTCGGGAGCACAGATACGCAGTATTTT. Protein product: CASRQARFGSTDTQYF.

The chain has TRBV19 and TRBJ2-1; 8 bases fit TRBD2. V was pared by 5 bases and J by 1 base, with 19 bases of the junction left unmatched. Germline values: CDR1 LNHDA, CDR2 SQIVND (reference sequence). The CDR3 is 20 amino acids. This CDR3 is CASSVATTRRAGGSYNEQFF. The DNA for the CDR3 is TGTGCCAGTAGTGTAGCGACTACTAGGCGGGCGGGGGGATCCTACAATGAGCAGTTCTTC.

The genes are TRBV27 and TRBJ2-4; 8 bases are shared with TRBD2. Germline V gene lookup returns CDR1 MNHEY and CDR2 SMNVEV (reference sequence). The CDR3 has 14 residues. The V gene end was trimmed by 5 bases and the J gene end by 6 bases; junction bases not matched to a gene: 6. The CDR3 bases are TGTGCCAGCAGTCCCCCGGGGGGGGGAAACATTCAGTACTTC. This gives the protein CASSPPGGGNIQYF.

This chain joins TRBV7-2 and TRBJ1-6; D uncertain. V dropped 3 bases and J dropped 7 bases, with 7 bases sitting between them. The germline gives CDR1 SGHTA, CDR2 FQGNSA. The CDR3 extends over 13 amino acids. In nucleotides, the CDR3 is TGTGCCAGCAGCTTCCGAGGGAATTCACCCCTCCACTTT. Protein: CASSFRGNSPLHF.

This chain uses TRBV7-2 with TRBJ2-7, with D unclear. V shed 3 bases and J shed 5 bases, with 17 bases lying between them. This CDR3 has 15 residues. Looked up from germline, CDR1 is SGHTA and CDR2 is FQGNSA. CDR3 in DNA: TGTGCCAGCAGCTTTAGGGCGGCGTTAAGGGACGAGCAGTACTTC. Translation: CASSFRAALRDEQYF.